Following are 18 T cell receptor beta chains from one sample sequenced in a study of glioma-infiltrating T cells after dendritic cell vaccination. Clones were sequenced by immunoSEQ multiplex PCR, and TCRdb holds only the in-frame ones, with some missing. The top ten clones hold 6% to 7.5% of a sample with about 87,000 clones, roughly four fifths of them seen once. Indicated time point: after dendritic cell vaccination, including at tumor progression/relapse. The source was blood, collected after dendritic cell vaccination. The receptors shown here come from a human donor with glioblastoma.

This clone was detected once. The V gene is TRBV7-8, the J gene TRBJ2-1; 9 positions match TRBD2. The CDR3 is 15 amino acids. Germline V gene lookup returns CDR1 SGHVS and CDR2 FQNEAQ. The ends lost 5 bases at V and 7 bases at J; junction bases unmatched: 9. In DNA form, the CDR3 reads TGTGCCAGCAGCGTGGGCGGGGGGGCTCGAAATGAGCAGTTCTTC. Its translation: CASSVGGGARNEQFF.

V usage is TRBV5-4 and J usage is TRBJ1-5; 9 nucleotides line up with TRBD1. CDR3 length: 15 amino acids. The junction had 3 bases not matched to a gene; V was cut back by 4 bases and J by 1 base. Per germline, CDR1 SGHNT and CDR2 YYREEE (reference sequence). Here the CDR3 DNA reads TGTGCCAGCAGCCCCGGACAGGGGAGCAATCAGCCCCAGCATTTT. This sequence encodes CASSPGQGSNQPQHF.

This chain joins TRBV7-9 and TRBJ2-7; a weak D match, TRBD1 (6 bases). Per germline, CDR1 SEHNR and CDR2 FQNEAQ (reference sequence). The V gene lost 0 bases and the J gene lost 6 bases, with 12 bases spanning the gap. This CDR3 has 14 residues. The CDR3 loop is CASSLAGTPLEQYF. The CDR3 DNA reads as TGTGCCAGCAGCTTAGCGGGGACACCACTCGAGCAGTACTTC.

The chain is built from TRBV7-2 and TRBJ1-1, with TRBD1 matching 8 bases. This CDR3 is built from 14 residues. CDR1 SGHTA and CDR2 FQGNSA come from the germline V gene. Losses at the gene ends were 2 bases for V and 1 base for J; bases not matched to a gene: 0. The CDR3 protein is CASSLQGANTEAFF. The CDR3 bases are TGTGCCAGCAGCTTACAGGGGGCGAACACTGAAGCTTTCTTT. Combining the CDR3 with reference TRBV7-2 and TRBJ1-1 gives the whole variable domain GAGVSQSPSNKVTEKGKDVELRCDPISGHTALYWYRQSLGQGLEFLIYFQGNSAPDKSGLPSDRFSAERTGGSVSTLTIQRTQQEDSAVYLCASSLQGANTEAFFGQGTRLTVV.

J is TRBJ1-6 and V is TRBV6-6; a weak D match, TRBD1 (5 bases). V gave up 4 bases and J gave up 7 bases, with 5 bases separating them. Germline loops: CDR1 MNHNY, CDR2 SVGAGI (reference sequence). This CDR3 spans 12 amino acids. DNA of the CDR3: TGTGCCAGCAGTTCAGGGAATTCACCCCTCCACTTT. It translates to CASSSGNSPLHF.

The chain couples TRBV9 to TRBJ1-1; 7 bases map to TRBD1. The germline V gene encodes CDR1 SGDLS and CDR2 YYNGEE. This CDR3 has 14 residues. The V segment lost 4 bases and the J segment 5 bases; nucleotides outside the gene matches: 8. CDR3 loop: CASSRETGWTEAFF. In DNA form, the CDR3 reads TGTGCCAGCAGCAGAGAGACAGGGTGGACTGAAGCTTTCTTT.

CDR3 in DNA: TGTGCCAGCAGCTTAGGGGCAGGGGCGGGAAACACCATATATTTT. It is translated as CASSLGAGAGNTIYF. The chain recombines TRBV7-8 with TRBJ1-3, with D possibly being TRBD1 (6 bases). CDR3 length: 15 amino acids. In germline, CDR1 is SGHVS, CDR2 FQNEAQ. Trimming removed 1 base at V and 4 bases at J, with 11 bases between.

The J gene is TRBJ2-5, the V gene TRBV5-1, with 13 positions matching TRBD2. The junction had 3 bases not matched to a gene; V was cut back by 3 bases and J by 4 bases. The CDR3 contains 15 residues. The V gene's germline CDR1 is SGHRS and CDR2 YFSETQ. CDR3 loop: CASSWTSGSVETQYF. The CDR3 nucleotides read TGCGCCAGCAGCTGGACTAGCGGGAGCGTAGAGACCCAGTACTTC.

CDR3 protein: CSPRSYTF. The CDR3 DNA reads TGCAGCCCTCGTAGCTACACCTTC. This chain uses TRBV20-1 with TRBJ1-2, with D hard to call. CDR3 length: 8 amino acids. Germline loops: CDR1 DFQATT, CDR2 SNEGSKA (reference sequence).

V and J are TRBV7-8 and TRBJ1-6; D may be TRBD1 (6 bases). The CDR3 consists of 16 residues. Deletions cut 1 base from V and 5 bases from J, with 12 bases between. Germline V lookup: CDR1 SGHVS, CDR2 FQNEAQ. The CDR3 DNA is TGTGCCAGCAGCTTAGGGTACAGGGTTGATAATTCACCCCTCCACTTT. Its translation is CASSLGYRVDNSPLHF.

V usage is TRBV2 and J usage is TRBJ2-7, with 7 bases fitting TRBD2. With 1 base clipped from V and 2 bases from J, the junction kept 5 bases outside the gene matches. Germline V gene lookup returns CDR1 SNHLY and CDR2 FYNNEI. The CDR3 contains 15 residues. CDR3 protein: CASSEERRGTYEQYF. CDR3 DNA sequence: TGTGCCAGCAGTGAAGAGAGGCGGGGGACCTACGAGCAGTACTTC.

V is TRBV27 and J is TRBJ2-3; perhaps TRBD2 as D (6 bases). The V gene's germline CDR1 is MNHEY and CDR2 SMNVEV (reference sequence). Trimming removed 5 bases from V and 5 bases from J, with 17 bases in between. This CDR3 region has 15 residues. The CDR3 nucleotides are TGTGCCAGCAGTACGCTGACTAGGATCTTAGATACGCAGTATTTT. Its translation is CASSTLTRILDTQYF.

This chain uses TRBV2 with TRBJ2-3; no clear D gene. Germline V gives CDR1 SNHLY, CDR2 FYNNEI. The CDR3 is 14 amino acids. The V and J ends lost 10 bases and 0 bases respectively, with 14 bases between them. In DNA, the CDR3 is TGTGCCATCTTCCGGGTCCTTAGCACAGATACGCAGTATTTT. This gives the protein CAIFRVLSTDTQYF.

This rearrangement joins TRBV7-3 to TRBJ2-3, with D possibly matching TRBD1 (6 bases). Trimming removed 0 bases from V and 3 bases from J, with 10 bases in between. The CDR3 consists of 15 residues. From germline, CDR1 is SGHTA and CDR2 FQGTGA. CDR3 coding DNA: TGTGCCAGCAGCTTAACTATCCAGGGGACAGATACGCAGTATTTT. It translates to CASSLTIQGTDTQYF.

This clone was seen a few times. V and J are TRBV19 and TRBJ1-4, with 10 nucleotides matching TRBD1. This CDR3 has 15 amino acids. Germline CDR1 and CDR2: LNHDA and SQIVND (reference sequence). Trimming at V came to 1 base and at J to 7 bases, leaving 3 bases not matched to a gene. CDR3 amino acids: CASSIGQGAAEKLFF. The CDR3 DNA sequence: TGTGCCAGTAGTATAGGACAGGGGGCCGCTGAAAAACTGTTTTTT.

The rearrangement uses TRBV5-1 and TRBJ2-2; 7 nucleotides match TRBD1. The CDR3 has 15 residues. The trim removed 3 bases at V and 0 bases at J, leaving 2 bases unmatched. Germline CDR1 reads SGHRS; CDR2 reads YFSETQ. CDR3 nucleotide sequence: TGCGCCAGCAGCTCGACAGGGACGAACACCGGGGAGCTGTTTTTT. It specifies CASSSTGTNTGELFF. Full variable domain (rest looked up from reference TRBV5-1 and TRBJ2-2): KAGVTQTPRYLIKTRGQQVTLSCSPISGHRSVSWYQQTPGQGLQFLFEYFSETQRNKGNFPGRFSGRQFSNSRSEMNVSTLELGDSALYLCASSSTGTNTGELFFGEGSRLTVL.

This chain connects TRBV7-2 to TRBJ2-1; 10 bases match TRBD2. V was pared by 4 bases and J by 6 bases, with 9 bases of the junction left unmatched. CDR3 length: 16 residues. Germline-derived CDR1 and CDR2 are SGHTA and FQGNSA. DNA for the CDR3: TGTGCCAGCAGCTCCGGTCTAGCGGGGGTTCGCAATGAGCAGTTCTTC. Encoded protein: CASSSGLAGVRNEQFF.

This clone has only a few counts. V and J are TRBV2 and TRBJ1-1; D gene unclear. V lost 4 bases, J lost 5 bases, and 17 bases lay in between. The length of the CDR3 is 15 residues. Looked up from germline, CDR1 is SNHLY and CDR2 is FYNNEI. CDR3 nucleotides: TGTGCCAGCAGTGTGGATCCGGGAATGATGACTGAAGCTTTCTTT. Translation: CASSVDPGMMTEAFF.